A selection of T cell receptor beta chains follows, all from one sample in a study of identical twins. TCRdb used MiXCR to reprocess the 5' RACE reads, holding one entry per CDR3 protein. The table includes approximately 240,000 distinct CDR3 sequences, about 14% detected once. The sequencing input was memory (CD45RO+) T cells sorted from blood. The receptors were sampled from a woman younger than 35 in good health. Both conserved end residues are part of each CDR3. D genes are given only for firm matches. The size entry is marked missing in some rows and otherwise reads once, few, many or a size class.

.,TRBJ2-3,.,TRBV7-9,CASSPWSEPDTQYF,TGTGCCAGCAGCCCATGGAGCGAACCAGATACGCAGTATTTT
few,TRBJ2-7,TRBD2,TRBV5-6,CASTAISGRDNNEQYF,TGTGCCAGCACCGCTATTAGCGGGAGGGACAACAACGAGCAGTACTTC
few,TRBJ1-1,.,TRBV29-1,CSVVWDRTEAFF,TGCAGCGTTGTGTGGGACCGGACTGAAGCTTTCTTT
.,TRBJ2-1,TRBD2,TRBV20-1,CSGTGSGDHGEQFF,TGCAGTGGCACCGGTAGCGGGGATCATGGTGAGCAGTTCTTC
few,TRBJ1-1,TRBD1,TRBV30,CAIRQGITEAFF,TGTGCCATAAGACAGGGAATCACTGAAGCTTTCTTT
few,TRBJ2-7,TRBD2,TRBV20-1,CSASLAGVSYEQYF,TGCAGTGCTTCCCTAGCGGGAGTCTCCTACGAGCAGTACTTC
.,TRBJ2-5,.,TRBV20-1,CSARIATKQETQYF,TGCAGTGCTAGAATCGCGACCAAACAAGAGACCCAGTACTTC
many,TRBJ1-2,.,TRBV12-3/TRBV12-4,CASGAGTNYGYTF,TGTGCCAGCGGGGCAGGGACCAACTATGGCTACACCTTC
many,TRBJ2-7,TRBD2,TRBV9,CASSVYAGGLHEQYF,TGTGCCAGCAGCGTATATGCGGGAGGGCTCCACGAGCAGTACTTC
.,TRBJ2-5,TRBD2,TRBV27,CASSPVWAGGLERETQYF,TGTGCCAGCAGTCCCGTCTGGGCGGGAGGGCTTGAGCGGGAGACCCAGTACTTC
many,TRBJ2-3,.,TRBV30,CALSLASTDTQYF,TGTGCCCTGTCACTAGCTAGCACAGATACGCAGTATTTT
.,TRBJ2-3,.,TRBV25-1,CASSEGGLYTDTQYF,TGTGCCAGCAGTGAGGGGGGACTCTACACAGATACGCAGTATTTT
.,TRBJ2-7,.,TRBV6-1,CASGRYSRSEQYF,TGTGCCAGCGGCCGGTATAGTAGGAGCGAGCAGTACTTC
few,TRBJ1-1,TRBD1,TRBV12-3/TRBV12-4,CASSLQQGATEAFF,TGTGCCAGCAGTTTGCAACAGGGGGCCACTGAAGCTTTCTTT
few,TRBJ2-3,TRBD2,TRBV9,CASSPLAGRVDTQYF,TGTGCCAGCAGCCCATTAGCGGGGAGAGTAGATACGCAGTATTTT
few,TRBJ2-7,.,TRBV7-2,CASSSSGTEFSYEQYF,TGTGCCAGCAGTTCCTCCGGGACGGAGTTTTCCTACGAGCAGTACTTC
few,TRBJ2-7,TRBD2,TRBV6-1,CASNAGLASEQYF,TGTGCCAGCAACGCGGGACTAGCGTCCGAGCAGTACTTC
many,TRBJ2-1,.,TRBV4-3,CASSPDTSSYNEQFF,TGCGCCAGCAGCCCAGATACGAGCTCCTACAATGAGCAGTTCTTC
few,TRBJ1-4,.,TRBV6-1,CATAQVRANEKLFF,TGTGCCACCGCCCAAGTAAGGGCTAATGAAAAACTGTTTTTT
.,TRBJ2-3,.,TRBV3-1,CASRGALDTQYF,TGTGCCAGCCGGGGGGCCCTTGATACGCAGTATTTT
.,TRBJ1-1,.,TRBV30,CAWKPGQTDTEAFF,TGTGCCTGGAAACCCGGACAGACCGACACTGAAGCTTTCTTT
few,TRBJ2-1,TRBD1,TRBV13,CASSPDRGKPWQFF,TGTGCCAGCAGCCCCGACAGGGGGAAACCCTGGCAGTTCTTC
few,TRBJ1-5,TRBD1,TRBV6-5,CASSSTGGLNQPQHF,TGTGCCAGCAGTTCCACAGGGGGACTCAATCAGCCCCAGCATTTT
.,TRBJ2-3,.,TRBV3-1,CASSQQVGDTQYF,TGTGCCAGCAGCCAACAGGTGGGAGATACGCAGTATTTT
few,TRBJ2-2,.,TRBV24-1,CATSDSTATNTGELFF,TGTGCCACCAGTGATTCGACGGCTACGAACACCGGGGAGCTGTTTTTT
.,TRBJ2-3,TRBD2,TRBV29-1,CSVDGRGGTDTQYF,TGCAGCGTTGACGGGCGGGGGGGCACAGATACGCAGTATTTT
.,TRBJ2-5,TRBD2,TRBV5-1,CASSLEASGGALQETQYF,TGCGCCAGCAGCTTGGAGGCTAGCGGGGGGGCGTTACAAGAGACCCAGTACTTC
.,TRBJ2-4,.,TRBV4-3,CASSQDWEFSPQYF,TGCGCCAGCAGCCAAGATTGGGAGTTTTCACCCCAGTACTTC
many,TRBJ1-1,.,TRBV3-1,CASSQYERNTEAFF,TGTGCCAGCAGCCAATATGAGAGAAACACTGAAGCTTTCTTT
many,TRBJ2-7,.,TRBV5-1,CASSLDNYEQYF,TGCGCCAGCAGCTTGGACAACTACGAGCAGTACTTC
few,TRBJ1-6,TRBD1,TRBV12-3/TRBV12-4,CASSPTGQGLSPLHF,TGTGCCAGCAGTCCAACGGGACAGGGACTTTCACCCCTCCACTTT
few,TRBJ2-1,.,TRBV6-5,CASSYQGRGEQFF,TGTGCCAGCAGTTACCAAGGACGGGGAGAGCAGTTCTTC
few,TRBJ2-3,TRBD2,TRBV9,CASSVGGTRGTDTQYF,TGTGCCAGCAGCGTAGGCGGGACTAGGGGCACAGATACGCAGTATTTT
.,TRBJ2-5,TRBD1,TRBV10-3,CAIGTGVEETQYF,TGTGCCATCGGAACAGGGGTTGAGGAGACCCAGTACTTC
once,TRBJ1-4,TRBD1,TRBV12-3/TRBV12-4,CASSPLRDRDEKLFF,TGTGCCAGCAGTCCCCTCCGGGACAGGGATGAAAAACTGTTTTTT
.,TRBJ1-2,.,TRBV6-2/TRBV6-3,CASSYSVRNYGYTF,TGTGCCAGCAGTTACTCGGTCAGGAACTATGGCTACACCTTC
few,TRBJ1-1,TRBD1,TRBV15,CATSRYRGLNTEAFF,TGTGCCACCAGCCGATACAGGGGTCTGAACACTGAAGCTTTCTTT
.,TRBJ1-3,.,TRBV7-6,CASSLASDTGDTIYF,TGTGCCAGCAGCTTGGCCTCGGATACCGGAGACACCATATATTTT
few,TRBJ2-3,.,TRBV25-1,CASSESRGSTDTQYF,TGTGCCAGCAGTGAATCAAGGGGGAGCACAGATACGCAGTATTTT
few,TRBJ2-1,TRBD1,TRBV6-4,CATADRDGINEQFF,TGTGCCACTGCCGACAGGGATGGTATCAATGAGCAGTTCTTC
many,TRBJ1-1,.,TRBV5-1,CASSSTPTGTEAFF,TGCGCCAGCAGCTCAACCCCCACAGGGACTGAAGCTTTCTTT
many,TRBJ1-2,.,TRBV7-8,CASSSSWGYTF,TGTGCCAGCAGCTCTAGTTGGGGCTACACCTTC
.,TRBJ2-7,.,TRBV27,CASSPLLDSSYF,TGTGCCAGCAGTCCACTGTTGGACAGTTCGTACTTC
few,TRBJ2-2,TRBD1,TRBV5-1,CASSSGQGAWDTGELFF,TGCGCCAGCAGCTCGGGACAGGGGGCCTGGGACACCGGGGAGCTGTTTTTT
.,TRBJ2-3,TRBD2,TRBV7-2,CASRGGGSTDTQYF,TGTGCCAGCAGGGGCGGGGGAAGCACAGATACGCAGTATTTT
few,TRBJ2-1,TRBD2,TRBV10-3,CAIKGTSGEYNEQFF,TGTGCCATCAAGGGGACTAGCGGGGAATACAATGAGCAGTTCTTC